The clone carrying this T cell receptor beta chain was counted between two and nine times. The target antigen is unknown. This record comes from a study of T-cell reconstitution after alpha-beta-depleted transplantation in children. Study-wide results and caveats: Reported findings indicate that, about two months after transplant, alpha-beta T cells came from several hundred expanded clones, which were derived from non-depleted graft cells. The authors attributed T-cell counts and diversity one year after transplant mostly to newly produced T cells.

V lost 3 bases, J lost 5 bases, and 3 bases stayed unmatched. The CDR3 covers 13 residues. Germline V gene sequence: CDR1 SGHRS, CDR2 YFSETQ. The library targeted TCRbeta and was prepared with unique molecular identifiers. Each CDR3 protein gets one entry after TCRdb re-called the PCR reads with MiXCR. The table shows hundreds of thousands of distinct CDR3 sequences, with roughly 16% occurring only once. The receptor was isolated from a male patient younger than 18 who had a stem cell transplant for acute lymphoblastic leukemia, so the T cells may come from the graft donor. This chain uses TRBV5-1 with TRBJ2-5; 8 nucleotides agree with TRBD1. The sequences come from PBMCs, mostly from graft donor cells, collected 360 days after TCRalphabeta/CD19-depleted stem cell transplant. This CDR3 reads CASSWTGLETQYF. In nucleotides, the CDR3 is TGCGCCAGCAGCTGGACAGGGTTGGAGACCCAGTACTTC. Drawing the rest from reference TRBV5-1 and TRBJ2-5, the complete variable domain is KAGVTQTPRYLIKTRGQQVTLSCSPISGHRSVSWYQQTPGQGLQFLFEYFSETQRNKGNFPGRFSGRQFSNSRSEMNVSTLELGDSALYLCASSWTGLETQYFGPGTRLLVL.